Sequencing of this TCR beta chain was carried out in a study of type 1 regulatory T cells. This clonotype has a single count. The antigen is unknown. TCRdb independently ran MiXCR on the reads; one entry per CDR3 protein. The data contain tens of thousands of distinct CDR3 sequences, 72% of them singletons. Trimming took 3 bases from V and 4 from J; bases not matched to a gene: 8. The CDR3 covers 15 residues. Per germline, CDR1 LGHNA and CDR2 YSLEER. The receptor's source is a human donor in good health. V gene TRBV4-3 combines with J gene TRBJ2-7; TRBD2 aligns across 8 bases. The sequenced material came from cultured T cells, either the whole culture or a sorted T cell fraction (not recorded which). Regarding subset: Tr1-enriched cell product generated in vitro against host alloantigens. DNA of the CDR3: TGCGCCAGCAGCCAGCAACTAGCGGCGGCTTACGAGCAGTACTTC. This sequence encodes CASSQQLAAAYEQYF.